The sequence of this T cell receptor beta chain was determined in a study of blood T cell repertoires in COVID-19. The data were produced by immunoSEQ multiplex PCR, yet TCRdb's version contains in-frame clones alone and is incomplete. Found here are about 71,000 clones, 86% of them singletons; the top ten hold 5.5% to 7%. CDR1 is SGHTA, CDR2 FQGNSA, per germline. The CDR3 is 15 amino acids. J gave up 6 bases and V 2 bases, and 6 bases lay outside the gene matches. This receptor was obtained from a man between 50 and 59 years old with active COVID-19. The sample taken for sequencing was peripheral blood. The rearrangement uses TRBV7-2 and TRBJ1-2; 10 bases align to TRBD1. Here the CDR3 DNA reads TGTGCCAGCAGCTTAAGGGACAGGGGATTCGATGGCTACACCTTC. Translating it yields CASSLRDRGFDGYTF.